This paragraph covers one T cell receptor (beta chain) sequence. This receptor's antigen is unknown. Base quality data are lacking; no much larger clone is found one base away. Library method: UMI-ligation and nested PCR. Four rounds of PCR, run with the SP2 primer together with nested alpha and beta constant region primers, were used to amplify the ligated cDNA. For the blood and skin samples, TCR RNA was reverse transcribed with SuperScript IV using primers for the alpha and beta constant regions. An oligonucleotide carrying the Illumina SP2 primer and a UMI was ligated to the 3' end of the cDNA by means of T4 RNA ligase 1. To prevent hairpin formation, the 12-nucleotide UMI was made up of two random hexamers with an eight-base spacer between them. From the second PCR onward, TCR alpha and beta chain libraries were processed separately and dual indexed for multiplexing. After pooling, the indexed libraries were analyzed by capillary electrophoresis and sequenced on either an Illumina MiSeq or NextSeq. Libraries were spiked with PhiX DNA at 5-7% so that base diversity was increased and cluster recognition was improved. Per the source publication's procedure: Demultiplexor took UMIs from read 2, joined the UMIs to the TCR sequence from read 1, and separated reads according to sample indices. V and J genes and V-J junctions were identified by Decombinator, and each TCR was assigned a five-part identifier that included V and J deletions. UMIs were used by Collapsinator to correct sequencing errors and PCR amplification heterogeneity, so that a UMI-based abundance was obtained for each TCR. CDR3Translator converted identifiers to nucleotide sequence, translated to amino acids, and extracted CDR3 regions using terminal motifs. Error-corrected alpha and beta TCR counts from blood and skin were compared after normalization to input RNA amount. TCRdb trimmed public reads at Q25 via fastp, called clones via MiXCR and kept in-frame beta chains. A single entry per CDR3 protein holds the most common genes and DNA from its merged rows. TCRdb's processing, not the authors', yielded these V and J calls. This sample holds approximately 30,000 distinct CDR3 sequences; roughly 5.5% were observed only once. Of the sample, 7.4% falls within the top ten clones.

The study described a robust, sensitive protocol for amplifying, sequencing and analyzing TCRs, using 3' ligation of a UMI-containing oligonucleotide to TCR cDNA. Whole blood analysis involved drawing more than 2 ml of peripheral blood from adult healthy volunteers into Tempus tubes and then extracting RNA following the manufacturer's instructions. Total RNA, without cell sorting, was DNase treated with RQ1 DNase before reverse transcription, targeting roughly 1 to 1,100 ng input. Libraries were prepared from skin biopsies and whole blood so that pipeline robustness could be tested in samples in which T cells form a minority population. The germline V gene (reference sequence) specifies MNHEY as CDR1 and SMNVEV as CDR2. At the junction V is shortened by 5 bases and J by 2 bases, with 10 bases in between. From cysteine to phenylalanine, the CDR3 is 14 amino acids long. The sequence is cut down to CDR3 DNA, 42 bases in frame from base 1.

The sample originates from a study of naive and memory T cell subsets (dated by TCRdb to between 2016 and 2019). Regarding the research as a whole: The figure summarizing the skin biopsy and whole blood samples listed around 10 blood donors, 7 tuberculin skin test biopsies and 3 saline control biopsies. PCR2 was typically run as a SYBR Green qPCR and stopped at a set threshold, although low-input samples could use end-point PCR of 5 to 6 cycles instead.

Beyond this particular receptor, the publication reports: The potential sensitivity of the RNA-based method to TCR transcript changes with T cell activation and differentiation was acknowledged.

This clonotype was obtained from an adult in good health. The specimen sequenced was blood. The V and J segments used are TRBV27 and TRBJ1-3, and possibly TRBD1, on 5 matching bases. The nucleotide sequence is given as TGTGCCAGCAGTCCGGGACGAACTGGAAACACCATATATTTT. It translates as CASSPGRTGNTIYF.